This T cell receptor (beta chain) was recovered during a study of blood T cell repertoires in COVID-19. V shed 3 bases and J 4 bases; nucleotides not matched to a gene: 8. CDR1 LGHDT and CDR2 YNNKEL come from the germline V gene (reference sequence). This CDR3 comprises 16 residues. The assay was immunoSEQ multiplex PCR, and TCRdb's table has in-frame clones only and misses some. The table lists 350,000 or so clones, around 91% of them singletons. The sequencing sample was made of peripheral blood. The chain employs TRBV3-1 (or the pseudogene TRBV3-2) and TRBJ2-3, with 9 bases matching TRBD2. The origin of this receptor is a man between 18 and 29 years old with active or convalescent COVID-19. The DNA for the CDR3 is TGTGCCAGCAGCCACCCAACTAGCGGGTTCGCAGATACGCAGTATTTT. Amino acids: CASSHPTSGFADTQYF.